The sequence of this T cell receptor (beta chain) was determined in a study of memory CD4+ T cells and cytomegalovirus serostatus. The study's findings and limits: Each of approximately 73 CMV-associated TCRbeta sequences occurred in one to five individuals.

About this clone itself: Antigen specificity is unknown.

Single viable CD3+CD4+CD8-CD45RO+ cells were sorted as the memory CD4+ T cells. Germline V gene lookup returns CDR1 MNHNS and CDR2 SASEGT. CDR3 length equals 13 residues. V shed 9 bases, J shed 2 bases, and the junction held 4 bases outside the gene matches. The data were produced by immunoSEQ multiplex PCR, yet TCRdb's version contains in-frame clones alone and is incomplete. The profile shows over 65,000 clones, about three quarters of them singletons. J is TRBJ1-5 and V is TRBV6-1, with 7 positions matching TRBD1. The sequenced sample was memory CD4+ T cells from blood. The receptor's source is an adult in good health and CMV-seropositive. As DNA, the CDR3 is TGTGCCAGTACCGGGACAGGCAATCAGCCCCAGCATTTT. Amino acid sequence: CASTGTGNQPQHF.